Listed here are 5 T cell receptor beta chains from one sample, sequenced in a study of neoadjuvant nivolumab and ipilimumab in lung cancer. Sequencing used immunoSEQ multiplex PCR; TCRdb keeps in-frame clones, though not all of them. This table holds 15,000 to 20,000 clones, about nine tenths found once. This material consisted of peripheral blood, taken before neoadjuvant nivolumab, alone or with ipilimumab. The source of these receptors is an adult with non-small cell lung cancer.

The J gene is TRBJ2-7, the V gene TRBV9, with D perhaps TRBD2 (6 bases). Trimming cost V 4 bases and J 2 bases, with 16 bases left between them. Germline V lookup: CDR1 SGDLS, CDR2 YYNGEE. The CDR3 length is 15 residues. The CDR3 DNA reads as TGTGCCAGCAGCCCCCGGGGGAGCGCCGCCTACGAGCAGTACTTC. This translates into CASSPRGSAAYEQYF.

The table lists this clone with a few counts. The V and J genes are TRBV5-1 and TRBJ2-3; either TRBD1 or TRBD2 may fit D (5 bases each). V dropped 2 bases and J dropped 4 bases, with 14 bases sitting between them. CDR1 is SGHRS and CDR2 is YFSETQ in the germline V gene. There are 15 residues in the CDR3. CDR3 residues: CASSFGPSGPDTQYF. CDR3 DNA sequence: TGCGCCAGCAGCTTCGGTCCCTCGGGACCAGATACGCAGTATTTT.

The chain joins TRBV7-2 to TRBJ1-5; D is unclear. The CDR3 runs to 13 residues. Germline V gene sequence: CDR1 SGHTA, CDR2 FQGNSA. Trimming left V 4 bases short and J 3 bases short, with 7 bases between. DNA for the CDR3: TGTGCCAGCAGCTCGCGGACCAATCAGCCCCAGCATTTT. This sequence encodes CASSSRTNQPQHF.

This chain connects TRBV7-9 to TRBJ2-7, with TRBD1 identical over 8 bases. V was pared by 5 bases and J by 1 base, with 10 bases of the junction left unmatched. The CDR3 loop spans 16 amino acids. From germline, CDR1 is SEHNR and CDR2 FQNEAQ (reference sequence). Written as DNA, the CDR3 is TGTGCCAGCAGCCTCGGGACAGGAGGGCTTTCCTACGAGCAGTACTTC. It encodes CASSLGTGGLSYEQYF.

CDR3: CASSLVAGEANQPQHF. The CDR3 DNA reads as TGTGCCAGCAGCTTAGTGGCGGGGGAGGCCAATCAGCCCCAGCATTTT. The genes are TRBV7-9 and TRBJ1-5; a weak D match, TRBD1 (5 bases). The CDR3 runs to 16 residues. Germline V lookup: CDR1 SEHNR, CDR2 FQNEAQ (reference sequence). The V and J ends lost 1 base and 3 bases respectively, with 13 bases between them.